This T cell receptor (beta chain) stems from a study of radiation and T cells in renal cell carcinoma. For the study at large: Nephrectomy followed 15 Gy stereotactic body radiation by 4 weeks.

CDR3 length: 13 amino acids. Indicated time point: blood 2 weeks post-SBRT. The treatment is: 15 Gy SBRT to primary tumor, nephrectomy 4 weeks later. TCRdb's copy holds only in-frame clones and misses some; the assay was immunoSEQ multiplex PCR. The sample includes 70,000 to 100,000 clones, 86% of them seen just once. The gene calls are TRBV21-1 and TRBJ2-2; TRBD2 was called by the table and not checked on the DNA. TRBV21-1 has pseudogene status. The clonotype comes from a woman aged 50 to 60 with renal cell carcinoma. The specimen comprised blood, sampled from a patient whose treatment included radiotherapy and nephrectomy. CDR3 DNA: TGTGCCATCAATCTAGTGAGCACCGGGGAGCTGTTTTTT. This encodes CAINLVSTGELFF.